Shown below are 14 T cell receptor beta chains from a single sample sequenced in a study of cytomegalovirus exposure and HLA in healthy donors. In the PCR, 60 Vbeta and 13 Jbeta primers were used. Clones were sequenced by immunoSEQ multiplex PCR, and TCRdb holds only the in-frame ones, with some missing. The sample holds over 110,000 clones, approximately 80% seen once. Sequencing was performed on PBMCs. The receptor source for this set is a male donor in good health and CMV-seronegative.

The CDR3 loop reads CASSLGDTVGNQPQHF. CDR3 nucleotides: TGTGCCAGCAGCTTAGGGGACACGGTAGGGAATCAGCCCCAGCATTTT. J is TRBJ1-5 and V is TRBV7-2; TRBD1 is a possible D gene (6 bases). This CDR3 has 16 residues. V was cut by 1 base and J by 4 bases, with 14 bases left in between. Germline V CDR1 and CDR2: SGHTA, FQGNSA.

The J gene is TRBJ2-1, the V gene TRBV7-9; 7 bases are shared with TRBD1. CDR1 and CDR2 (germline): SEHNR, FQNEAQ (reference sequence). The ends lost 3 bases at V and 2 bases at J; junction bases unmatched: 4. CDR3 length: 15 residues. The DNA of the CDR3 is TGTGCCAGCAGCTTCGCGACAGGGACCTACAATGAGCAGTTCTTC. Amino acids: CASSFATGTYNEQFF.

The chain recombines TRBV6-6 with TRBJ2-7; D may be TRBD1 (6 bases). Germline V CDR1 and CDR2: MNHNY, SVGAGI (reference sequence). V lost 6 bases, J lost 6 bases, and 15 bases lay in between. The length of the CDR3 is 13 residues. CDR3 bases: TGTGCCAGCAGGCCACAGGGCCCGGGCGAGCAGTACTTC. Translated, it gives CASRPQGPGEQYF.

V is TRBV29-1 and J is TRBJ1-1; 7 bases match TRBD1. CDR1 is SQVTM, CDR2 ANQGSEA, per germline. The CDR3 loop spans 14 amino acids. Trimming cost V 4 bases and J 1 base; bases outside gene matches: 6. CDR3 sequence (DNA): TGCAGCGTTGTCGGTTACAGGGGGAACACTGAAGCTTTCTTT. This sequence encodes CSVVGYRGNTEAFF.

This clone was observed a single time. The chain uses TRBV6-5 and TRBJ2-3, with TRBD1 matching 7 bases. Trimming cost V 2 bases and J 1 base; bases outside gene matches: 0. This CDR3 comprises 14 residues. Germline V lookup: CDR1 MNHEY, CDR2 SVGAGI. The CDR3 loop is CASSYDRGTDTQYF. The CDR3 DNA reads TGTGCCAGCAGTTACGACAGGGGCACAGATACGCAGTATTTT.

This sequence joins TRBV10-1 and TRBJ1-1, with a possible D match to TRBD1 (6 bases). CDR3 length: 14 residues. Germline CDR1 is WNHNN and CDR2 is SYGVQD (reference sequence). V lost 4 bases and J lost 4, with 13 bases in between. This chain's CDR3 is CASSGRQVPTEAFF. The CDR3 DNA reads TGCGCCAGCAGTGGACGACAGGTACCCACTGAAGCTTTCTTT.

The chain combines TRBV13 with TRBJ2-3; D is perhaps TRBD2 (6 bases). Germline lookup yields CDR1 PRHDT and CDR2 FYEKMQ (reference sequence). The CDR3 loop spans 16 amino acids. The ends were cut back, 11 bases at V and 0 bases at J, with 21 bases in the middle. The CDR3 DNA reads as TGTGCCTCCATCGCTAGAGAGCGGGCTAGCACAGATACGCAGTATTTT. Translating gives CASIARERASTDTQYF.

This clone was recorded once. This chain connects TRBV7-2 to TRBJ2-7, with D perhaps matching TRBD2 (5 bases). Germline V CDR1 and CDR2: SGHTA, FQGNSA. V was pared by 2 bases and J by 3 bases, with 11 bases between. This CDR3 is built from 14 residues. The CDR3 protein is CASSLFPGNYEQYF. CDR3 DNA: TGTGCCAGCAGCTTATTTCCGGGAAACTACGAGCAGTACTTC.

This clone was counted a few times. The chain couples TRBV19 to TRBJ1-5; D might be TRBD1 (5 bases). CDR3 size: 14 residues. Trimming left V 5 bases short and J 9 bases short, with 17 bases between. The germline V gene has CDR1 LNHDA and CDR2 SQIVND (reference sequence). The CDR3 DNA is TGTGCCAGTAGTCTCGCGGGGGTAGGTAGGCCCCAGCATTTT. Protein: CASSLAGVGRPQHF.

The V and J genes are TRBV28 and TRBJ2-7; 7 nucleotides agree with TRBD2. The CDR3 runs to 16 residues. Germline V gives CDR1 MDHEN, CDR2 SYDVKM. V lost 5 bases, J lost 5 bases, and 15 bases stayed unmatched. This CDR3 reads CASSPPSAGVSHEQYF. The CDR3, as DNA: TGTGCCAGCAGTCCACCTTCTGCGGGAGTTTCACACGAGCAGTACTTC.

This sequence joins TRBV9 and TRBJ2-1; the match to TRBD1 covers 10 bases. CDR3 length: 13 amino acids. With V trimmed by 4 bases and J by 9 bases, 4 bases remained unmatched. Germline CDR1 SGDLS, CDR2 YYNGEE. The CDR3 bases are TGTGCCAGCAGCACGGACAGGGGGAGTGAGCAGTTCTTC. Translation: CASSTDRGSEQFF.

A single count supports this clone. CDR3 coding DNA: TGTGCCAGCAGCTCCGTCCTGAACGGACTTGTCCAAGAGACCCAGTACTTC. Translating gives CASSSVLNGLVQETQYF. V and J are TRBV7-9 and TRBJ2-5; D might be TRBD2 (5 bases). Germline CDR1 and CDR2: SEHNR and FQNEAQ (reference sequence). The CDR3 runs to 17 residues. The V and J ends lost 4 bases and 1 base respectively, with 19 bases between them.

The chain has TRBV11-2 and TRBJ1-1, with D maybe TRBD1 (5 bases). The germline CDR1 and CDR2 sequences are SGHAT and FQNNGV. The V gene lost 4 bases and the J gene lost 6 bases, with 24 bases spanning the gap. This CDR3 is built from 17 residues. The CDR3 DNA sequence: TGTGCCAGCAGCTCCTCGGGGGGGGGTCCTCGAGATCCTGAAGCTTTCTTT. It encodes CASSSSGGGPRDPEAFF.

V and J are TRBV11-2 and TRBJ2-2; 13 bases are a match to TRBD2. The length of the CDR3 is 16 residues. Germline loops: CDR1 SGHAT, CDR2 FQNNGV. V lost 5 bases and J lost 7; bases outside the gene matches: 7. This CDR3 is CASSPTSGRFIGELFF. The CDR3 nucleotides read TGTGCCAGCAGCCCGACTAGCGGGAGGTTCATCGGGGAGCTGTTTTTT. Full variable domain (missing parts from reference TRBV11-2 and TRBJ2-2): EAGVAQSPRYKIIEKRQSVAFWCNPISGHATLYWYQQILGQGPKLLIQFQNNGVVDDSQLPKDRFSAERLKGVDSTLKIQPAKLEDSAVYLCASSPTSGRFIGELFFGEGSRLTVL.